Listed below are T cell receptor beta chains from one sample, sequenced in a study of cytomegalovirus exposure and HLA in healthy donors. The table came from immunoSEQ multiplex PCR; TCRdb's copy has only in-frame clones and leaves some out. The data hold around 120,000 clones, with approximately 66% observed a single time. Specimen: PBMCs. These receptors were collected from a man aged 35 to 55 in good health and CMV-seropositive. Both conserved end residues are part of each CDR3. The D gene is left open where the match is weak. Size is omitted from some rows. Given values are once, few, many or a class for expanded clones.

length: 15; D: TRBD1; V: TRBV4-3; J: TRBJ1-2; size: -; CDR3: CASSQDGDRSGGYTF; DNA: TGCGCCAGCAGCCAAGACGGGGACAGGTCGGGTGGCTACACCTTC
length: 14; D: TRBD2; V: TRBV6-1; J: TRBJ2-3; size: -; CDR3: CASTSGVGADTQYF; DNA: TGTGCCAGCACTAGCGGGGTCGGGGCAGATACGCAGTATTTT
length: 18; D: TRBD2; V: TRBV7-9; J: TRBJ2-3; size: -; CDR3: CASSRTSGMGRRTDTQYF; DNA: TGTGCCAGCAGCCGAACTAGCGGAATGGGGCGGCGCACAGATACGCAGTATTTT
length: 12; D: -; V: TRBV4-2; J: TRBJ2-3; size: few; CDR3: CASSPYGDTQYF; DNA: TGTGCCAGCAGCCCGTACGGAGATACGCAGTATTTT
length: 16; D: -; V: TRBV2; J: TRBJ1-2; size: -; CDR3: CASSDPFTGPNYGYTF; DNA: TGTGCCAGCAGTGACCCCTTCACCGGTCCTAACTATGGCTACACCTTC
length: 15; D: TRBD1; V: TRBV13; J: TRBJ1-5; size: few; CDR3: CASSSGQGSNQPQHF; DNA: TGTGCCAGCAGCTCAGGACAGGGGAGCAATCAGCCCCAGCATTTT
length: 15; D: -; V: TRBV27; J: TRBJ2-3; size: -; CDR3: CASSFLASSTDTQYF; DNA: TGTGCCAGCAGTTTTCTAGCCTCTAGCACAGATACGCAGTATTTT
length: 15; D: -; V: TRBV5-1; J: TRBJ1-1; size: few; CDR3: CASSRQRETNTEAFF; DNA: TGCGCCAGCAGCCGGCAGCGGGAGACGAACACTGAAGCTTTCTTT
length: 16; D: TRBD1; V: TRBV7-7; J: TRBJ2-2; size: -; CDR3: CASSPRTGVNTGELFF; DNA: TGTGCTAGCAGCCCTCGGACAGGGGTTAACACCGGGGAGCTGTTTTTT
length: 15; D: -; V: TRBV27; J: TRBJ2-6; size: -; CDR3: CASSSHRVGANVLTF; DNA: TGTGCCAGCAGCTCCCACAGGGTTGGGGCCAACGTCCTGACTTTC
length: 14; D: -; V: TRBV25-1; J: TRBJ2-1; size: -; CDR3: CASSDPSVYNEQFF; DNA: TGTGCCAGCAGTGATCCTAGCGTCTACAATGAGCAGTTCTTC
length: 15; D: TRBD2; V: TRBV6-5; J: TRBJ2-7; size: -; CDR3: CASSSNPGGAHEQYF; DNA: TGTGCCAGCAGTTCCAACCCGGGGGGGGCTCACGAGCAGTACTTC
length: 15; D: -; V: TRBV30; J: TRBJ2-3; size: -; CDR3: CAWSAKFLGADTQYF; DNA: TGTGCCTGGAGTGCAAAATTTCTAGGGGCAGATACGCAGTATTTT
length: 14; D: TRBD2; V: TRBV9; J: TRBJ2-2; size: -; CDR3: CASSVGGGTGELFF; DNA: TGTGCCAGCAGCGTAGGGGGGGGCACCGGGGAGCTGTTTTTT
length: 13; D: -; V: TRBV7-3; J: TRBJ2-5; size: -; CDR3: CASSLSKGETQYF; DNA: TGTGCCAGCAGCCTAAGCAAGGGGGAGACCCAGTACTTC
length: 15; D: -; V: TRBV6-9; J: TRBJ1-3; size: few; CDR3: CASSYNRSSGNTIYF; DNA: TGTGCCAGCAGTTATAACCGGAGCTCTGGAAACACCATATATTTT
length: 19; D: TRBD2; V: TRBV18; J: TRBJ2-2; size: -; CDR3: CASSPRRLAEYTFTGELFF; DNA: TGTGCCAGCTCACCACGGCGACTAGCAGAATATACTTTCACCGGGGAGCTGTTTTTT
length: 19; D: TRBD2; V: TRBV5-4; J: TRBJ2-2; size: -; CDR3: CASSPSRTSGIGIAGELFF; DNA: TGTGCCAGCAGCCCCTCCCGGACTAGCGGGATAGGGATAGCCGGGGAGCTGTTTTTT
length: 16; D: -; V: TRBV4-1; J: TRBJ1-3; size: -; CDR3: CASSPESLLAGNTIYF; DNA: TGCGCCAGCAGCCCCGAGAGCCTACTGGCTGGAAACACCATATATTTT
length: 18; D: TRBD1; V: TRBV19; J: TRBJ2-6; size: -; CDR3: CASSAPDRGVAGANVLTF; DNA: TGTGCCAGTAGTGCCCCAGACAGGGGAGTCGCTGGGGCCAACGTCCTGACTTTC
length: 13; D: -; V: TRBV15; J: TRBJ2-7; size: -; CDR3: CATSAGVTYEQYF; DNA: TGTGCCACCAGTGCAGGGGTGACATACGAGCAGTACTTC
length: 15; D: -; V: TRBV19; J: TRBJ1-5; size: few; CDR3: CASSIGMGTTQPQHF; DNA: TGTGCCAGTAGTATAGGGATGGGGACAACCCAGCCCCAGCATTTT
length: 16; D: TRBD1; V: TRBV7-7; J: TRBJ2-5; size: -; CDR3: CASSKGATVFGETQYF; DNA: TGTGCTAGCAGCAAGGGGGCTACAGTCTTCGGAGAGACCCAGTACTTC
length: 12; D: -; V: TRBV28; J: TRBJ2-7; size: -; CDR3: CASSPSSYEQYF; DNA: TGTGCCAGCAGTCCGTCTTCCTACGAGCAGTACTTC
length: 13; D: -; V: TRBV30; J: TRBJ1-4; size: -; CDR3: CAWTEQVNEKLFF; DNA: TGTGCCTGGACTGAACAGGTTAATGAAAAACTGTTTTTT
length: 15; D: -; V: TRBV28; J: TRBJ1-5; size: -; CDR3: CASSFVSGYNQPQHF; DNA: TGTGCCAGCAGTTTTGTATCAGGTTACAATCAGCCCCAGCATTTT
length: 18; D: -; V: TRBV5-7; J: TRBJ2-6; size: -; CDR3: CASSLYLAYFSGANVLTF; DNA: TGTGCCAGCAGCTTGTACCTAGCCTACTTCTCTGGGGCCAACGTCCTGACTTTC
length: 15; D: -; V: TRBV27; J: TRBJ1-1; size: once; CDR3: CASSLSNRLVTEAFF; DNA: TGTGCCAGCAGTTTATCGAACAGGTTGGTCACTGAAGCTTTCTTT
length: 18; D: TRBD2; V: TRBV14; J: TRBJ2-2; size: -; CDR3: CASSQVVIAGGNTGELFF; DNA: TGTGCCAGCAGCCAAGTTGTGATAGCGGGCGGGAACACCGGGGAGCTGTTTTTT
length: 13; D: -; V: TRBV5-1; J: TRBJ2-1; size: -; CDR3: CASSPDSFNEQFF; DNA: TGCGCCAGCAGCCCGGACAGCTTCAATGAGCAGTTCTTC
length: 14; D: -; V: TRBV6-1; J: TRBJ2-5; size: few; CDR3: CASSEGNEQETQYF; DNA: TGTGCCAGCAGTGAAGGTAACGAGCAAGAGACCCAGTACTTC
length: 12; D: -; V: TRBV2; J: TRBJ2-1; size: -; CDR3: CASMTNDNEQFF; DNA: TGTGCCAGCATGACTAACGACAATGAGCAGTTCTTC
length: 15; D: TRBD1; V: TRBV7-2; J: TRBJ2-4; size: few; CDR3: CASSVGTVTRGIQYF; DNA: TGTGCCAGCAGCGTCGGGACAGTCACCCGGGGCATTCAGTACTTC
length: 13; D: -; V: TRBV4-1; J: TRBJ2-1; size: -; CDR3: CASSQDLAGGLFF; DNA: TGCGCCAGCAGCCAAGATCTGGCGGGTGGTTTGTTCTTC
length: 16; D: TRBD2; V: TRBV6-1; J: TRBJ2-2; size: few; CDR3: CASSEGGGVVSGELFF; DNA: TGTGCCAGCAGTGAAGGGGGGGGAGTAGTGTCCGGGGAGCTGTTTTTT
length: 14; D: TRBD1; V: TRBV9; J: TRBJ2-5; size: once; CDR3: CASSPLDRGETQYF; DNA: TGTGCCAGCAGCCCCTTGGACAGGGGGGAGACCCAGTACTTC
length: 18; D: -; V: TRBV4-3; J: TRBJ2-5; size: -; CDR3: CASSQDLIRAASEETQYF; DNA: TGCGCCAGCAGCCAAGATCTGATACGTGCCGCATCGGAAGAGACCCAGTACTTC
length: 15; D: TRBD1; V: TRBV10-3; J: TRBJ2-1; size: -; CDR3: CAIGSGPGGYNEQFF; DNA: TGTGCCATCGGCTCCGGCCCAGGGGGCTACAATGAGCAGTTCTTC
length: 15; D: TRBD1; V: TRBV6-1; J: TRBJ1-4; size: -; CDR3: CASSGKGALNEKLFF; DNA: TGTGCCAGCAGTGGAAAGGGGGCTTTAAATGAAAAACTGTTTTTT
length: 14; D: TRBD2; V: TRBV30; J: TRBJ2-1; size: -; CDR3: CAWGPGLAYNEQFF; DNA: TGTGCCTGGGGCCCGGGACTAGCGTACAATGAGCAGTTCTTC
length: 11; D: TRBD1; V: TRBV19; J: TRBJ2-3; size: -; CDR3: CASRQGNTQYF; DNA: TGTGCCAGTAGACAGGGGAATACGCAGTATTTT
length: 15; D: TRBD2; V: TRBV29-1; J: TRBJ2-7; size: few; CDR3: CSVEEGKTSGHEQYF; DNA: TGCAGCGTTGAAGAGGGAAAGACTAGCGGTCACGAGCAGTACTTC
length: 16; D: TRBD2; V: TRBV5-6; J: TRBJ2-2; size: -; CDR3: CASSSRLAGAPGELFF; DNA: TGTGCCAGCAGCTCAAGACTAGCGGGAGCCCCCGGGGAGCTGTTTTTT
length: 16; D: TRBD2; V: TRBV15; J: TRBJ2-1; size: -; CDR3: CATSAGTSGFYNEQFF; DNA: TGTGCCACCAGCGCCGGGACTAGCGGATTCTACAATGAGCAGTTCTTC
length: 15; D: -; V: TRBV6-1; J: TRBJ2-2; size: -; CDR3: CASIIGTRNTGELFF; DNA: TGTGCCAGCATTATTGGGACTCGCAACACCGGGGAGCTGTTTTTT
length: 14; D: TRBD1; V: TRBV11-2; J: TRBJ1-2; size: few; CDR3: CASSPDRMFYGYTF; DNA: TGTGCCAGCAGCCCGGACAGGATGTTCTATGGCTACACCTTC
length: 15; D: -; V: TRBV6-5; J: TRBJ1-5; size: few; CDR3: CASSLSGGSNQPQHF; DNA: TGTGCCAGCAGCTTGAGTGGAGGTAGCAATCAGCCCCAGCATTTT
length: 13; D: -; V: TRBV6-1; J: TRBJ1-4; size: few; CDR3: CASRRQENEKLFF; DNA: TGTGCCAGCAGGAGGCAAGAAAATGAAAAACTGTTTTTT
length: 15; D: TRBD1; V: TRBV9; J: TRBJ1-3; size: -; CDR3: CASSVGQASGNTIYF; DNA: TGTGCCAGCAGCGTTGGACAGGCCTCTGGAAACACCATATATTTT
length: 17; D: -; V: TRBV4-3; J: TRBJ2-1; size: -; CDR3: CASSQDGMAGSYNEQFF; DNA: TGCGCCAGCAGCCAAGATGGAATGGCGGGGAGCTACAATGAGCAGTTCTTC
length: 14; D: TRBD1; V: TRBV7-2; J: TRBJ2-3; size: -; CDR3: CASRPGQSGDTQYF; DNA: TGTGCCAGCAGGCCGGGACAGTCCGGGGATACGCAGTATTTT
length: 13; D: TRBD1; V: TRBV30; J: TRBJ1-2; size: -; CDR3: CAWKMDRGAGYTF; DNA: TGTGCCTGGAAAATGGACAGGGGCGCCGGCTACACCTTC
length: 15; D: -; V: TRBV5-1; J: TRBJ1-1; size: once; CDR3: CASKYYEGPNTEAFF; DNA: TGCGCCAGCAAATATTATGAGGGCCCAAACACTGAAGCTTTCTTT
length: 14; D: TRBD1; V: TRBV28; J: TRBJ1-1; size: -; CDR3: CASSPGQVKAEAFF; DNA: TGTGCCAGCAGTCCGGGACAGGTGAAGGCTGAAGCTTTCTTT
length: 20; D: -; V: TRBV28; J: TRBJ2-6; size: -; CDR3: CASSSISRDTAPSGANVLTF; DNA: TGTGCCAGCAGCTCGATAAGCCGGGACACTGCCCCCTCTGGGGCCAACGTCCTGACTTTC
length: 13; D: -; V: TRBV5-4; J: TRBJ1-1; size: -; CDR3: CASSFQAATEAFF; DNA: TGTGCCAGCAGCTTTCAGGCCGCCACTGAAGCTTTCTTT
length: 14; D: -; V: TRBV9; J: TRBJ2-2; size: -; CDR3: CASSHSTRGGELFF; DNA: TGTGCCAGCAGCCACTCTACTCGAGGCGGGGAGCTGTTTTTT